This entry lists 13 T cell receptor beta chains sequenced from one sample in a study of blood T cell repertoires in COVID-19. Produced via immunoSEQ multiplex PCR; TCRdb's table is partial and in-frame only. The sample has over 95,000 clones, around 89% seen once. The sequencing sample was made of peripheral blood. Every receptor here comes from a human donor with acute or convalescent COVID-19. The donor label of this sample is uncertain.

This clone was observed a single time. The CDR3 spells CASSLLAGGYNEQFF. The CDR3 coding sequence is TGTGCCAGCAGTTTACTAGCGGGAGGTTACAATGAGCAGTTCTTC. The V and J genes are TRBV6-2 or TRBV6-3 and TRBJ2-1; 12 nucleotides match TRBD2. The germline gives CDR1 MNHEY, CDR2 SVGEGT. With V trimmed by 4 bases and J by 4 bases, 2 bases remained unmatched. CDR3 length equals 15 residues.

This clone has just a few counts. The V and J genes are TRBV4-3 and TRBJ2-6; a weak D match, TRBD1 (6 bases). The CDR3 sequence is 15 residues long. The V gene's germline CDR1 is LGHNA and CDR2 YSLEER. V shed 0 bases and J shed 3 bases, with 6 bases lying between them. CDR3 residues: CASSQDRGGANVLTF. Written as DNA, the CDR3 is TGCGCCAGCAGCCAAGACAGGGGTGGGGCCAACGTCCTGACTTTC.

The V and J genes are TRBV2 and TRBJ2-5; 7 bases line up with TRBD2. Per germline, CDR1 SNHLY and CDR2 FYNNEI. The CDR3 loop spans 17 amino acids. V was clipped by 2 bases and J by 3 bases; unmatched bases: 12. The DNA of the CDR3 is TGTGCCAGCAGTGAAATGGCATGGCGGGGGAAGAAAGAGACCCAGTACTTC. As protein: CASSEMAWRGKKETQYF.

The genes are TRBV28 and TRBJ2-2, with D possibly matching TRBD2 (5 bases). Germline CDR1 and CDR2: MDHEN and SYDVKM. The V end lost 6 bases, the J end lost 3 bases, and 11 bases lay between the germline ends. CDR3 length: 14 residues. DNA for the CDR3: TGTGCCAGCAGAACCGGAGGTGACACCGGGGAGCTGTTTTTT. This codes for CASRTGGDTGELFF.

The genes are TRBV10-1 and TRBJ1-5, with 8 bases matching TRBD1. V was pared by 2 bases and J by 3 bases, with 9 bases of the junction left unmatched. Germline lookup yields CDR1 WNHNN and CDR2 SYGVQD (reference sequence). CDR3 length: 17 residues. The CDR3 is CASSEPKDQGANQPQHF. CDR3 DNA sequence: TGCGCCAGCAGTGAGCCGAAGGATCAGGGGGCCAATCAGCCCCAGCATTTT.

V usage is TRBV28 and J usage is TRBJ2-7; perhaps TRBD1 as D (5 bases). This CDR3 region has 13 residues. The V end lost 6 bases, the J end lost 0 bases, and 9 bases lay between the germline ends. Looked up from germline, CDR1 is MDHEN and CDR2 is SYDVKM. This chain's CDR3 is CASRDSYSYEQYF. CDR3 in DNA: TGTGCCAGCAGAGACAGTTACTCCTACGAGCAGTACTTC.

This clone was recorded a few times. The chain combines TRBV4-2 with TRBJ1-5; D gene uncertain. V gave up 2 bases and J gave up 6 bases, with 11 bases separating them. Germline CDR1 LGHNA, CDR2 YNFKEQ. The CDR3 is made up of 14 amino acids. The CDR3 DNA follows: TGTGCCAGCAGCCAAAGTCGGGATAGTCAGCCCCAGCATTTT. It is translated as CASSQSRDSQPQHF.

CDR3 in DNA: TGTGCCAGCAGTTTAAGAGGATCGGGACAGGGGGAGTCAAATCCCTATAGCAATCAGCCCCAGCATTTT. Protein sequence: CASSLRGSGQGESNPYSNQPQHF. This chain connects TRBV27 to TRBJ1-5; TRBD1 aligns across 11 bases. CDR1 and CDR2 from the germline V gene are MNHEY and SMNVEV (reference sequence). V lost 2 bases, J lost 0 bases, and 21 bases stayed unmatched. The CDR3 has 23 amino acids.

The chain uses TRBV6-5 and TRBJ1-2; D is uncertain. This CDR3 has 13 residues. The ends were cut back, 2 bases at V and 8 bases at J, with 12 bases in the middle. Germline assignment: CDR1 MNHEY and CDR2 SVGAGI. CDR3 loop: CASSYTIEAGYTF. In nucleotides, the CDR3 is TGTGCCAGCAGTTACACAATCGAGGCCGGCTACACCTTC.

This clone came up once. This chain uses TRBV7-8 with TRBJ1-6; D ambiguous. There are 15 residues in the CDR3. Trimming removed 2 bases from V and 4 bases from J, with 9 bases in between. The germline V gene encodes CDR1 SGHVS and CDR2 FQNEAQ. This chain's CDR3 is CASSLRQAYNSPLHF. The CDR3 DNA follows: TGTGCCAGCAGCTTACGGCAGGCGTATAATTCACCCCTCCACTTT.

V gene TRBV5-6 combines with J gene TRBJ2-7; 7 bases agree with TRBD1. The CDR3 extends over 16 amino acids. The V gene end was trimmed by 0 bases and the J gene end by 2 bases; junction bases not matched to a gene: 8. Germline CDR1 and CDR2: SGHDT and YYEEEE. The CDR3 loop is CASSLEWGTETYEQYF. The CDR3 DNA is TGTGCCAGCAGCTTGGAATGGGGGACAGAGACCTACGAGCAGTACTTC.

V and J are TRBV6-5 and TRBJ2-7; tentatively, D is TRBD2 (7 bases). CDR1 and CDR2 (germline): MNHEY, SVGAGI. This CDR3 has 14 amino acids. Trimming removed 5 bases at V and 3 bases at J, with 14 bases between. This CDR3 is CASSLGGRLYEQYF. For the CDR3, the DNA is TGTGCCAGCAGTCTGGGGGGGCGCCTCTACGAGCAGTACTTC.

The V and J genes are TRBV18 and TRBJ1-1; 9 positions agree with TRBD1. V was clipped by 2 bases and J by 3 bases; unmatched bases: 10. Germline loops: CDR1 KGHSH, CDR2 LQKENI. The CDR3 contains 17 residues. The CDR3 spells CASSPFRDRVPDTEAFF. As DNA, the CDR3 is TGTGCCAGCTCACCATTCCGGGACAGGGTACCGGACACTGAAGCTTTCTTT.